This T cell receptor beta chain was recovered during a study of Graves' ophthalmopathy and Graves' hyperthyroidism. This clonotype was counted many times. Its antigen is currently unknown. RNA transcripts provided the template for amplifying TCR beta CDR3 regions. Second-round multiplex PCR followed a first-round RT-PCR using HTBI primers. TCRdb ran MiXCR on the multiplex PCR reads and lists one entry per CDR3 protein. The data contain roughly 700,000 distinct CDR3 sequences, around 40% of them singletons. Findings of the study overall: Most expanded clonotypes from thyroid (those above 0.001 frequency) were also found in blood.

The V and J ends lost 4 bases and 6 bases respectively, with 16 bases between them. This CDR3 has 15 amino acids. Germline V lookup: CDR1 SQVTM, CDR2 ANQGSEA. Each donor who had ophthalmopathy showed moderate-to-severe activity, a CAS of ≥3, a NOSPECS of ≥4, and a duration under 3 months. This TCR was sampled from an adult man with Graves' ophthalmopathy. Sequenced material: peripheral blood. The chain carries TRBV29-1 and TRBJ1-6, with TRBD1 as a possible D gene (5 bases). Here the CDR3 DNA reads TGCAGCGTTGGTTTGTCGGGACTGTCTAATTCACCCCTCCACTTT. Translating it yields CSVGLSGLSNSPLHF.